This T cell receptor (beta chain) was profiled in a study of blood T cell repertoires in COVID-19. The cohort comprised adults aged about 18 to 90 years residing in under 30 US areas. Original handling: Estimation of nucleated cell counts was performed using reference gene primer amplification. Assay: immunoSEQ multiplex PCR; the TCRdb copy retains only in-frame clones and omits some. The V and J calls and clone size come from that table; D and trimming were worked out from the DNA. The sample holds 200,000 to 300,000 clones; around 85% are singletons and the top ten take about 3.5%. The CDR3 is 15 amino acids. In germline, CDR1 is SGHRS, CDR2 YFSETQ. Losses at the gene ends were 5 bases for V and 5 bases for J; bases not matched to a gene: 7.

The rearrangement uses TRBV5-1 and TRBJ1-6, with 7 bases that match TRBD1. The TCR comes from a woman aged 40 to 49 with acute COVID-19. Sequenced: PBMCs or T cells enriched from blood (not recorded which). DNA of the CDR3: TGCGCCAGCAGGCCCTTAGACAGGGATAATTCACCCCTCCACTTT. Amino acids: CASRPLDRDNSPLHF.